This T cell receptor (beta chain) originates from a study of T-cell reconstitution after alpha-beta-depleted transplantation in children. The table lists this clonotype with a few counts. The antigen is undetermined. Points from the study as a whole: Once a year had passed after transplant, T-cell counts and diversity came mostly from newly produced T cells. Roughly two months post-transplant, alpha-beta T cells reportedly originated from several hundred graft clones that had expanded. For some patients, TCRbeta diversity was high at day 60 because of recipient T cells and thymic progenitors that survived.

Unique molecular identifiers were used in preparing the TCRbeta library. TCRdb called the PCR reads again in MiXCR, with one record for every CDR3 protein. The table lists roughly 350,000 distinct CDR3 sequences, about 16% of them singletons. The junction had 9 bases not matched to a gene; V was cut back by 10 bases and J by 5 bases. The length of the CDR3 is 14 residues. Germline lookup yields CDR1 ENHRY and CDR2 SYGVKD. This sequence originates from a male patient between 2 and 9 years old who had a stem cell transplant for acute lymphoblastic leukemia, so the T cells may come from the graft donor. The J gene is TRBJ1-5, the V gene TRBV10-3; 9 bases are shared with TRBD1. Here the sequenced sample was PBMCs, mostly from graft donor cells, taken 360 days after TCRalphabeta/CD19-depleted stem cell transplant. The CDR3 reads CATNPTGGDQPQHF. The CDR3 coding sequence is TGTGCCACCAACCCGACAGGGGGTGATCAGCCCCAGCATTTT.